What follows are 31 T cell receptor beta chains derived from one specimen sequenced in a study of blood T cell repertoires in COVID-19. This table comes from immunoSEQ multiplex PCR, and its TCRdb copy is limited to in-frame clones, with some not included. Altogether around 700,000 clones are present, 85% to 90% being singletons, with the ten largest covering approximately 0.25%. Input material: peripheral blood. Source of these receptors: a woman aged 18-30 years with acute or convalescent COVID-19.

V is TRBV4-1 and J is TRBJ2-1; 10 bases map to TRBD1. Germline values: CDR1 MGHRA, CDR2 YSYEKL. The CDR3 runs to 15 residues. Unmatched junction bases numbered 11, after V lost 7 bases and J lost 8 bases. The CDR3 DNA sequence: TGCGCCAGCAAGTCTTGGGACAGGGGTTTGGATGAGCAGTTCTTC. This encodes CASKSWDRGLDEQFF.

The chain has TRBV18 and TRBJ1-3; D gene uncertain. The CDR3 runs to 15 residues. The germline CDR1 and CDR2 sequences are KGHSH and LQKENI. The V gene lost 6 bases and the J gene lost 0 bases, with 12 bases spanning the gap. The CDR3 bases are TGTGCCAGCTCCCCCCCGTGGGCCTCTGGAAACACCATATATTTT. Translated: CASSPPWASGNTIYF. The whole variable domain, filled in from reference TRBV18 and TRBJ1-3, reads NAGVMQNPRHLVRRRGQEARLRCSPMKGHSHVYWYRQLPEEGLKFMVYLQKENIIDESGMPKERFSAEFPKEGPSILRIQQVVRGDSAAYFCASSPPWASGNTIYFGEGSWLTVV.

The rearrangement links TRBV27 to TRBJ2-7, with TRBD1 identical over 10 bases. Germline CDR1 is MNHEY and CDR2 is SMNVEV (reference sequence). The J segment lost 2 bases and the V segment lost 5 bases, leaving 6 bases of the junction unmatched. The CDR3 runs 15 residues. CDR3 nucleotide sequence: TGTGCCAGCAGTACCTCCGGGACAGGGGCCTACGAGCAGTACTTC. This gives the protein CASSTSGTGAYEQYF.

The chain recombines TRBV7-6 with TRBJ2-5; D is unclear. Germline CDR1 SGHVS, CDR2 FNYEAQ. CDR3 length: 13 residues. The ends were cut back, 7 bases at V and 1 base at J, with 10 bases in the middle. CDR3 in DNA: TGTGCCAGCACCCCTTCTCCCCAAGAGACCCAGTACTTC. Its protein is CASTPSPQETQYF.

The rearrangement joins TRBV28 to TRBJ1-2; tentatively, D is TRBD1 (6 bases). This CDR3 region has 14 residues. Germline V gene lookup returns CDR1 MDHEN and CDR2 SYDVKM. V was shortened by 6 bases and J by 4 bases, with 15 bases between the two germline ends. The CDR3 loop reads CASRENRVLYGYTF. Written as DNA, the CDR3 is TGTGCCAGCAGAGAGAACAGGGTCCTCTATGGCTACACCTTC.

The rearrangement joins TRBV2 to TRBJ1-4; D is undetermined. The CDR3 covers 17 residues. Trimming took off 5 bases at V and 0 bases at J, with 16 bases between the two ends. Germline CDR1 and CDR2: SNHLY and FYNNEI. The CDR3 spells CASSPPLAEATNEKLFF. For the CDR3, the DNA is TGTGCCAGCAGTCCCCCGCTGGCAGAAGCAACTAATGAAAAACTGTTTTTT.

CDR3 bases: TGTGCCAGCAGTTTCGAGTGGGGGGGCTCACCCCTCCACTTT. It encodes CASSFEWGGSPLHF. The chain recombines TRBV27 with TRBJ1-6; D possibly corresponds to TRBD1 (6 bases). Germline CDR1 MNHEY, CDR2 SMNVEV (reference sequence). The CDR3 is made up of 14 amino acids. V lost 3 bases, J lost 10 bases, and 13 bases lay in between.

V usage is TRBV3-1 (or the pseudogene TRBV3-2) and J usage is TRBJ1-6, with 7 nucleotides matching TRBD1. This CDR3 comprises 16 residues. Per germline, CDR1 LGHDT and CDR2 YNNKEL (reference sequence). The trim removed 1 base at V and 2 bases at J, leaving 2 bases unmatched. CDR3 residues: CASSQGQGTYNSPLHF. Here the CDR3 DNA reads TGTGCCAGCAGCCAAGGACAGGGAACCTATAATTCACCCCTCCACTTT.

This sequence joins TRBV19 and TRBJ1-6; a possible D gene is TRBD1 (5 bases). Germline values: CDR1 LNHDA, CDR2 SQIVND (reference sequence). The germline V and J ends were trimmed by 7 bases and 7 bases, with 14 bases remaining between them. The CDR3 has 14 amino acids. The CDR3 reads CASTAGHVNSPLHF. The CDR3 DNA reads TGTGCCAGTACCGCAGGACACGTCAATTCACCCCTCCACTTT.

The genes are TRBV7-3 and TRBJ1-6, with TRBD1 matching 7 bases. The CDR3 is made up of 14 amino acids. Germline assignment: CDR1 SGHTA and CDR2 FQGTGA. V shed 4 bases and J 15 bases; nucleotides not matched to a gene: 12. The CDR3 region is CASSSTGQSFLLHF. The CDR3 bases are TGTGCCAGCAGCTCTACGGGACAGTCTTTCCTCCTCCACTTT. Combining the CDR3 with reference TRBV7-3 and TRBJ1-6 gives the whole variable domain GAGVSQTPSNKVTEKGKYVELRCDPISGHTALYWYRQSLGQGPEFLIYFQGTGAADDSGLPNDRFFAVRPEGSVSTLKIQRTERGDSAVYLCASSSTGQSFLLHFGNGTRLTVT.

This chain joins TRBV25-1 and TRBJ2-3; 8 bases fit TRBD1. Germline V lookup: CDR1 MGHDK, CDR2 SYGVNS. This CDR3 region has 15 residues. Losses at the gene ends were 8 bases for V and 5 bases for J; bases not matched to a gene: 12. CDR3 loop: CASSASGGVEDTQYF. The CDR3 DNA sequence: TGTGCCAGCTCCGCCTCAGGGGGCGTTGAAGATACGCAGTATTTT.

The chain joins TRBV3-1 (or the pseudogene TRBV3-2) to TRBJ1-1, with 9 positions matching TRBD1. CDR1 LGHDT and CDR2 YNNKEL come from the germline V gene (reference sequence). J lost 6 bases, V lost 0 bases, and 11 bases had no gene match. The CDR3 has 17 amino acids. DNA for the CDR3: TGTGCCAGCAGCCAAGATTTTACAGGGGGCTTTTTATCTGAAGCTTTCTTT. Residues: CASSQDFTGGFLSEAFF.

The chain is built from TRBV9 and TRBJ1-6; D is ambiguous. V lost 0 bases and J lost 6, with 10 bases in between. CDR3 length: 15 amino acids. Germline V gene sequence: CDR1 SGDLS, CDR2 YYNGEE. The CDR3 protein is CASSVAEGRNSPLHF. CDR3 DNA sequence: TGTGCCAGCAGCGTAGCTGAGGGTCGTAATTCACCCCTCCACTTT.

The V gene is TRBV19, the J gene TRBJ2-7; 10 nucleotides agree with TRBD1. CDR3 length: 14 amino acids. V shed 7 bases, J shed 4 bases, and the junction held 7 bases outside the gene matches. CDR1 and CDR2 (germline): LNHDA, SQIVND (reference sequence). CDR3 amino acids: CASNPTGGDYEQYF. The CDR3 nucleotides read TGTGCCAGTAACCCGACAGGGGGCGATTACGAGCAGTACTTC.

The rearrangement links TRBV21-1 to TRBJ1-4; TRBD1, the table's D call, lacks a check against the DNA. TRBV21-1 is a pseudogene locus. The CDR3 has 14 amino acids. The CDR3 is CASSQGARYEKLFF. The CDR3 nucleotides are TGTGCCAGCTCACAGGGGGCTCGATACGAAAAACTGTTTTTT.

V and J are TRBV7-9 and TRBJ1-6; weak D call: TRBD1 (6 bases). The CDR3 covers 15 residues. Trimming removed 0 bases at V and 10 bases at J, with 13 bases between. Germline V gives CDR1 SEHNR, CDR2 FQNEAQ (reference sequence). CDR3 nucleotides: TGTGCCAGCAGCTTAGCGCGGGGGGCTAGATCACCCCTCCACTTT. It encodes CASSLARGARSPLHF.

The gene calls are TRBV6-1 and TRBJ1-5; 9 bases align to TRBD1. CDR3 size: 15 residues. The V gene end was trimmed by 5 bases and the J gene end by 2 bases; junction bases not matched to a gene: 4. Germline V gives CDR1 MNHNS, CDR2 SASEGT. The CDR3 reads CASSRGQGRNQPQHF. The CDR3 nucleotides read TGTGCCAGCAGTCGTGGACAGGGGCGCAATCAGCCCCAGCATTTT.

The V call is TRBV9, the J call TRBJ2-2; perhaps TRBD1 as D (6 bases). Between the trimmed V and J ends, which lost 3 bases and 4 bases, there was a span of 16 bases. CDR3 length: 16 amino acids. Germline CDR1 is SGDLS and CDR2 is YYNGEE. CDR3 DNA sequence: TGTGCCAGCAGCGCCCCGGGACGCAGGGGCACCGGGGAGCTGTTTTTT. It yields the protein CASSAPGRRGTGELFF. Full variable domain (outside the CDR3, taken from reference TRBV9 and TRBJ2-2): DSGVTQTPKHLITATGQRVTLRCSPRSGDLSVYWYQQSLDQGLQFLIQYYNGEERAKGNILERFSAQQFPDLHSELNLSSLELGDSALYFCASSAPGRRGTGELFFGEGSRLTVL.

V is TRBV6-1 and J is TRBJ1-1; a possible D gene is TRBD1 (5 bases). The V and J ends lost 3 bases and 5 bases respectively, with 10 bases between them. The CDR3 covers 13 residues. Looked up from germline, CDR1 is MNHNS and CDR2 is SASEGT. The CDR3 sequence: CASSEQGLTEAFF. The CDR3 DNA follows: TGTGCCAGCAGTGAGCAGGGCTTAACTGAAGCTTTCTTT.

This clone was counted a single time. The junction departs from the called germline gene at one end, perhaps through a read error. The chain uses TRBV5-5 and TRBJ1-2; D unresolved. CDR1 SGHKS and CDR2 YYEKEE come from the germline V gene (reference sequence). This CDR3 region has 12 residues. The CDR3 loop is CASRLEGGSYTF. Here the CDR3 DNA reads TGTGCCAGCAGGTTGGAGGGAGGAAGCTACACCTTC.

J is TRBJ1-1 and V is TRBV5-6, with D possibly matching TRBD1 (6 bases). Trimming stripped 2 bases from V and 1 base from J, with 9 bases between. The CDR3 spans 14 residues. Germline CDR1 is SGHDT and CDR2 is YYEEEE. The CDR3 region has the DNA TGTGCCAGCAGCTTAGGACAGTCGAACACTGAAGCTTTCTTT. It codes for CASSLGQSNTEAFF.

The chain is built from TRBV11-1 and TRBJ2-1; tentatively, D is TRBD2 (5 bases). V dropped 7 bases and J dropped 7 bases, with 14 bases sitting between them. In germline, CDR1 is SGHAT, CDR2 FQDESV (reference sequence). This CDR3 region has 13 residues. The CDR3 sequence is CASTARRSNEQFF. CDR3 DNA: TGTGCCAGCACCGCTCGGAGGAGTAATGAGCAGTTCTTC.

V and J are TRBV28 and TRBJ1-1, with 9 bases that match TRBD1. Losses at the gene ends were 6 bases for V and 1 base for J; bases not matched to a gene: 9. The V gene's germline CDR1 is MDHEN and CDR2 SYDVKM. The CDR3 loop spans 16 amino acids. CDR3 bases: TGTGCCAGCAGCCTCGGACAGGGGTCGGGGAACACTGAAGCTTTCTTT. Amino acid sequence: CASSLGQGSGNTEAFF.

V usage is TRBV5-1 and J usage is TRBJ2-6, with D hard to call. This CDR3 comprises 14 residues. V lost 4 bases and J 2 bases, leaving 7 bases between the germline ends. CDR1 is SGHRS and CDR2 is YFSETQ in the germline V gene. For the CDR3, the DNA is TGCGCCAGCAGCGGGCAGGCTGGGGCCAACGTCCTGACTTTC. Amino acids: CASSGQAGANVLTF. The variable domain in full, completed from reference TRBV5-1 and TRBJ2-6, reads KAGVTQTPRYLIKTRGQQVTLSCSPISGHRSVSWYQQTPGQGLQFLFEYFSETQRNKGNFPGRFSGRQFSNSRSEMNVSTLELGDSALYLCASSGQAGANVLTFGAGSRLTVL.

The V call is TRBV5-1, the J call TRBJ1-5; TRBD1 aligns across 7 bases. Unmatched junction bases numbered 13, after V lost 4 bases and J lost 0 bases. Germline V gives CDR1 SGHRS, CDR2 YFSETQ. This CDR3 region has 18 residues. The CDR3 DNA reads as TGCGCCAGCAGCCCTTTCCGGACAGGTAGATATAGCAATCAGCCCCAGCATTTT. Amino acids: CASSPFRTGRYSNQPQHF. Supplemented by reference TRBV5-1 and TRBJ1-5, the full variable domain reads KAGVTQTPRYLIKTRGQQVTLSCSPISGHRSVSWYQQTPGQGLQFLFEYFSETQRNKGNFPGRFSGRQFSNSRSEMNVSTLELGDSALYLCASSPFRTGRYSNQPQHFGDGTRLSIL.

This clone has only a few counts. The chain couples TRBV11-2 to TRBJ1-6; D is undetermined. The CDR3 spans 11 residues. The V gene's germline CDR1 is SGHAT and CDR2 FQNNGV. The germline V and J ends were trimmed by 5 bases and 6 bases, with 2 bases remaining between them. The CDR3 region has the DNA TGTGCCAGCAGCCTTAATTCACCCCTCCACTTT. It translates to CASSLNSPLHF.

The rearrangement joins TRBV11-1 to TRBJ2-1, with 8 positions matching TRBD2. The germline V gene has CDR1 SGHAT and CDR2 FQDESV (reference sequence). This CDR3 has 16 residues. V lost 1 base to trimming and J lost 4 bases; unmatched junction nucleotides: 6. CDR3 nucleotides: TGTGCCAGCAGCTTAGGGGAACTAGCGGCGTACAATGAGCAGTTCTTC. Translation: CASSLGELAAYNEQFF. Full variable domain (remainder filled in from reference TRBV11-1 and TRBJ2-1): EAEVAQSPRYKITEKSQAVAFWCDPISGHATLYWYRQILGQGPELLVQFQDESVVDDSQLPKDRFSAERLKGVDSTLKIQPAELGDSAMYLCASSLGELAAYNEQFFGPGTRLTVL.

This chain links TRBV2 with TRBJ1-3, with TRBD1 matching 8 bases. CDR3 length: 16 residues. J was trimmed by 3 bases and V by 3 bases; bases with no gene match: 7. Germline CDR1 and CDR2: SNHLY and FYNNEI. The CDR3: CASSEKYRGGGNTIYF. The CDR3 DNA sequence: TGTGCCAGCAGTGAGAAGTACAGGGGGGGTGGAAACACCATATATTTT.

J is TRBJ1-1 and V is TRBV24-1; D gene unclear. The V and J ends lost 4 bases and 0 bases respectively, with 14 bases between them. The length of the CDR3 is 16 residues. CDR1 and CDR2 from the germline V gene are KGHDR and SFDVKD. The CDR3 region is CATSDRHLKMNTEAFF. The CDR3 bases are TGTGCCACCAGTGACAGACACTTAAAGATGAACACTGAAGCTTTCTTT.

The rearrangement uses TRBV7-9 and TRBJ1-2, with a weak D call TRBD1 (6 bases). Trimming took 5 bases from V and 5 from J, leaving 15 bases between them. The CDR3 loop spans 14 amino acids. Looked up from germline, CDR1 is SEHNR and CDR2 is FQNEAQ (reference sequence). CDR3: CASSPPGQSYGYTF. As DNA, the CDR3 is TGTGCCAGCAGCCCCCCGGGACAATCGTATGGCTACACCTTC.

CDR3: CATRAYNEQFF. The CDR3 DNA follows: TGTGCCACCCGGGCCTACAATGAGCAGTTCTTC. The rearrangement joins TRBV24-1 to TRBJ2-1; D not resolved. The germline gives CDR1 KGHDR, CDR2 SFDVKD. V lost 9 bases, J lost 2 bases, and 4 bases lay in between. The CDR3 sequence is 11 residues long.